This TCR beta chain comes out of a study of shared clonotypes between healthy human individuals. The CDR3 has 14 residues. Between the trimmed V and J ends, which lost 3 bases and 8 bases, there was a span of 14 bases. Germline CDR1 and CDR2: SGHTA and FQGTGA. Measured with immunoSEQ multiplex PCR; TCRdb has only the in-frame clones, and not every one. The profile shows 550,000 to 750,000 clones, about 90% of them singletons. The naive CD8 population came from CD45RO-negative cells selected for CCR7, without terminally differentiated effector memory CD45RA+ cells. The clonotype originates from a man in his thirties or forties in good health. Sequenced: naive CD8+ T cells sorted from blood. V usage is TRBV7-3 and J usage is TRBJ2-1; D is possibly TRBD2 (6 bases). CDR3 in DNA: TGTGCCAGCAGCTTTTCTAGCGTGAAGTATGAGCAGTTCTTC. It specifies CASSFSSVKYEQFF.